The rows below give T cell receptor beta chains drawn from one sample of a study of CD8 T cells in ankylosing spondylitis. TCRdb re-called the 5' RACE reads through MiXCR, storing one row per CDR3 protein. The sample shows about 320,000 distinct CDR3 sequences, 11% of them seen only once. The sequenced sample was blood, either unsorted or a sorted T cell fraction (not recorded which). The source of these receptors is a female donor with ankylosing spondylitis or in good health (not recorded which). CDR3s include the opening cysteine and the closing phenylalanine or tryptophan. Each record gives: V gene, J gene, clone size, D gene, CDR3 protein, CDR3 DNA. The D gene is left open where the match is weak. Clone size is shown for a subset of rows, as once, few, many or a class of expanded clone.

TRBV10-3	TRBJ1-1	many	-	CAISTGSNTEAFF	TGTGCCATCAGTACAGGGTCTAACACTGAAGCTTTCTTT
TRBV2	TRBJ2-2	-	-	CASSGYSRGTGELFF	TGTGCCAGCAGTGGTTATTCGAGGGGCACCGGGGAGCTGTTTTTT
TRBV5-1	TRBJ1-1	many	-	CASSEWFSVTEAFF	TGCGCCAGCAGCGAATGGTTTTCGGTCACTGAAGCTTTCTTT
TRBV5-1	TRBJ1-2	many	-	CASSLTTLNYGYTF	TGCGCCAGCAGCTTGACGACACTTAACTATGGCTACACCTTC
TRBV27	TRBJ2-3	-	-	CASLPVGGDTQYF	TGTGCCAGCCTTCCGGTGGGTGGCGATACGCAGTATTTT
TRBV20-1	TRBJ2-5	many	-	CSAKDSKETQYF	TGCAGTGCTAAGGACTCAAAAGAGACCCAGTACTTC
TRBV20-1	TRBJ2-5	many	TRBD2	CSADGLAGQETQYF	TGCAGTGCTGACGGACTAGCGGGACAAGAGACCCAGTACTTC
TRBV21-1	TRBJ2-7	few	-	CASRRTSGIRYEQYF	TGTGCCAGCAGAAGGACTAGCGGGATCCGCTACGAGCAGTACTTC
TRBV7-2	TRBJ2-7	many	-	CASSTSGVVSYEQYF	TGTGCCAGCAGCACCTCAGGGGTCGTCTCCTACGAGCAGTACTTC
TRBV7-9	TRBJ2-1	few	TRBD2	CASSETGLAGDNEQFF	TGTGCCAGCAGCGAGACGGGACTAGCGGGGGACAATGAGCAGTTCTTC
TRBV28	TRBJ2-5	few	-	CASTRTQRETQYF	TGTGCCAGCACCCGAACCCAACGCGAGACCCAGTACTTC
TRBV5-6	TRBJ1-5	few	TRBD1	CASSDGTGLQPQHF	TGTGCCAGCAGCGACGGGACAGGGCTTCAGCCCCAGCATTTT
TRBV20-1	TRBJ1-5	many	TRBD1	CSASQGTAGQPQHF	TGCAGTGCTAGCCAGGGGACAGCGGGTCAGCCCCAGCATTTT
TRBV7-6	TRBJ2-3	many	-	CASSPKAWVGTDTQYF	TGTGCCAGCAGCCCAAAGGCGTGGGTTGGCACAGATACGCAGTATTTT
TRBV20-1	TRBJ2-1	-	TRBD2	CSAPRTSRNEQFF	TGCAGTGCTCCTCGGACTAGCCGCAATGAGCAGTTCTTC
TRBV7-2	TRBJ2-3	-	-	CASSLVFGGDTQYF	TGTGCCAGCAGCTTAGTGTTCGGGGGCGATACGCAGTATTTT
TRBV7-2	TRBJ2-3	-	-	CASSPPGPGRDTQYF	TGTGCCAGCAGCCCGCCCGGTCCGGGGCGGGATACGCAGTATTTT
TRBV5-7	TRBJ2-3	many	TRBD2	CASSFRTSGIRADTQYF	TGTGCCAGCAGCTTTCGGACTAGCGGGATTCGAGCAGATACGCAGTATTTT
TRBV5-8	TRBJ1-1	-	-	CASSFRGGNTEAFF	TGTGCCAGCAGCTTTCGGGGGGGGAACACTGAAGCTTTCTTT
TRBV6-1	TRBJ1-2	few	-	CASSGNRDGYGYTF	TGTGCCAGCAGTGGCAACAGGGATGGCTATGGCTACACCTTC
TRBV20-1	TRBJ2-2	many	TRBD1	CSARQDRGYNTGELFF	TGCAGTGCTAGACAGGACAGGGGGTATAACACCGGGGAGCTGTTTTTT
TRBV20-1	TRBJ2-1	-	-	CSALRTIDEQFF	TGCAGTGCCCTTAGGACTATAGATGAGCAGTTCTTC
TRBV3-1	TRBJ1-2	-	-	CASSQETTGARGYTF	TGTGCCAGCAGCCAAGAAACCACGGGGGCGCGGGGCTACACCTTC
TRBV5-1	TRBJ2-2	many	-	CASSLSGELFF	TGTGCCAGCAGCTTATCCGGGGAGCTGTTTTTT
TRBV5-1	TRBJ2-3	many	TRBD2	CASSLQRGVTDTQYF	TGCGCCAGCAGCTTACAGCGGGGAGTCACAGATACGCAGTATTTT
TRBV20-1	TRBJ2-7	many	TRBD2	CSAASGGGREQYF	TGCAGTGCTGCCTCTGGCGGGGGGAGGGAGCAGTACTTC
TRBV3-1	TRBJ2-7	-	-	CASSPGGRSYEQYF	TGTGCCAGCAGCCCCGGGGGCCGGTCCTACGAGCAGTACTTC
TRBV4-2	TRBJ2-6	few	-	CASSQEISASGANVLTF	TGTGCCAGCAGCCAAGAAATCAGCGCGTCTGGGGCCAACGTCCTGACTTTC
TRBV20-1	TRBJ1-3	few	TRBD1	CSASQDRAPSGNTIYF	TGCAGTGCTAGTCAGGACAGGGCCCCCTCTGGAAACACCATATATTTT
TRBV4-3	TRBJ2-1	-	-	CASSGDSGNEQFF	TGCGCCAGCAGCGGGGATTCGGGAAATGAGCAGTTCTTC
TRBV7-2	TRBJ2-7	-	-	CASRRGGVTYEQYF	TGTGCCAGCAGGCGCGGGGGCGTTACCTACGAGCAGTACTTC
TRBV7-6	TRBJ2-3	few	TRBD2	CASSLLGRGTDTQYF	TGTGCCAGCAGCTTACTCGGGAGGGGCACAGATACGCAGTATTTT
TRBV5-1	TRBJ1-2	many	-	CASSLGTAKNYGYTF	TGCGCCAGCAGCTTGGGGACGGCTAAGAACTATGGCTACACCTTC
TRBV12-3/TRBV12-4	TRBJ2-7	-	TRBD1	CASTPTGGFSYEQYF	TGTGCCAGCACCCCGACAGGGGGCTTTTCCTACGAGCAGTACTTC
TRBV20-1	TRBJ1-5	many	TRBD1	CSAQDRGSQPQHF	TGCAGTGCCCAGGACAGGGGCAGTCAGCCCCAGCATTTT
TRBV11-2	TRBJ2-5	many	TRBD2	CASSSGLAGSETQYF	TGTGCCAGCAGCTCGGGACTAGCGGGAAGCGAGACCCAGTACTTC
TRBV5-1	TRBJ1-1	few	-	CASSSTQGTPEAFF	TGCGCCAGCAGCTCAACACAGGGAACGCCTGAAGCTTTCTTT
TRBV5-1	TRBJ2-3	many	TRBD1	CASSLEAVTGGDTQYF	TGCGCCAGCAGCTTGGAGGCTGTGACAGGGGGAGATACGCAGTATTTT
TRBV7-2	TRBJ2-1	-	-	CASSLSGISYNEQFF	TGTGCCAGCAGTCTGTCCGGGATTTCGTACAATGAGCAGTTCTTC
TRBV5-1	TRBJ1-6	many	-	CASSFGDLRVETSPLHF	TGCGCCAGCAGCTTCGGTGACCTTAGGGTGGAGACTTCACCCCTCCACTTT
TRBV11-2	TRBJ2-2	many	TRBD2	CASSPGTSGGSWNTGELFF	TGTGCCAGCAGCCCTGGGACTAGCGGGGGGTCATGGAACACCGGGGAGCTGTTTTTT
TRBV7-2	TRBJ1-1	-	TRBD1	CASSARRQGAWAFF	TGTGCCAGCAGCGCAAGGAGACAGGGGGCGTGGGCTTTCTTT
TRBV20-1	TRBJ2-1	few	TRBD2	CCARGLAGPNVGNEQFF	TGCTGTGCTAGGGGACTAGCGGGGCCGAATGTAGGCAATGAGCAGTTCTTC
TRBV7-9	TRBJ2-1	-	-	CASSLSRVNEQFF	TGTGCCAGCAGCTTATCCAGGGTCAATGAGCAGTTCTTC
TRBV5-1	TRBJ2-3	many	-	CASSLADQGTDTQYF	TGCGCCAGCAGCTTGGCCGATCAGGGCACAGATACGCAGTATTTT
TRBV20-1	TRBJ2-1	many	TRBD2	CSALSGSLGRNEQFF	TGCAGTGCTCTTAGCGGGAGTCTAGGTAGGAATGAGCAGTTCTTC
TRBV30	TRBJ1-1	-	TRBD1	CAWSIPNKTGSFGAFF	TGTGCCTGGAGTATACCGAACAAGACAGGGTCGTTCGGGGCTTTCTTT
TRBV5-6	TRBJ1-5	many	-	CASSDSMGAGNQPQHF	TGTGCCAGCAGCGATTCCATGGGGGCCGGCAATCAGCCCCAGCATTTT
TRBV20-1	TRBJ2-7	few	TRBD2	CCARDHQRGGSFSSYEQYF	TGCTGTGCTAGAGATCATCAGCGGGGGGGTTCCTTCAGCTCCTACGAGCAGTACTTC
TRBV10-2	TRBJ1-5	many	-	CASTPDTYNQPQHF	TGCGCCAGCACTCCCGACACCTACAATCAGCCCCAGCATTTT
TRBV20-1	TRBJ2-6	few	TRBD1	CSARDPGTGPSGANVLTF	TGCAGTGCTAGAGACCCCGGGACAGGGCCGTCTGGGGCCAACGTCCTGACTTTC
TRBV20-1	TRBJ2-7	many	TRBD2	CSGGTSGYEQYF	TGCAGTGGGGGGACTAGCGGGTACGAGCAGTACTTC
TRBV5-1	TRBJ1-1	once	TRBD1	CASSLAEQGSTEAFF	TGCGCCAGCAGCTTGGCGGAACAGGGGTCCACTGAAGCTTTCTTT
TRBV11-2	TRBJ2-7	-	-	CASSLAAGARYEQYF	TGTGCCAGCAGCTTAGCCGCGGGGGCTCGGTACGAGCAGTACTTC
TRBV11-2	TRBJ1-1	many	-	CASSPGSFF	TGTGCCAGCAGCCCCGGGAGTTTCTTT
TRBV6-1	TRBJ2-2	many	-	CASSLGLENTGELFF	TGTGCCAGCAGTCTTGGACTGGAGAACACCGGGGAGCTGTTTTTT
TRBV7-8	TRBJ1-1	few	-	CASSPPTGRNTEAFF	TGTGCCAGCAGCCCACCGACAGGAAGGAACACTGAAGCTTTCTTT